Each of the 10 T cell receptor beta chains below was sequenced from the same sample in a study of beta chain features in type 1 diabetes. Overall study results and limits: Moderate but significant shortening of TCRB CDR3s was recorded in all four CD4+ subsets from Type 1 diabetes patients.

Expressed TCRB transcripts were sequenced, since all the RNA that had been isolated was reverse transcribed. Using immunoSEQ multiplex PCR, the repertoire was profiled, and TCRdb retains in-frame clones only, with some absent. The profile shows under 350,000 clones, approximately 25% of them singletons. No antigen has been assigned to these receptors. The sample consisted of naive CD4+ T cells from blood. These receptors originate from a woman younger than 45 with type 1 diabetes.

This clone was observed a handful of times. This chain uses TRBV30 with TRBJ1-2, with D unclear. CDR1 is GTSNPN and CDR2 is SVGIG in the germline V gene (reference sequence). Trimming removed 3 bases at V and 2 bases at J, with 13 bases between. This CDR3 has 14 residues. DNA for the CDR3: TGTGCCTGGAGAGCCAGGCCGGGGAACTATGGCTACACCTTC. Protein product: CAWRARPGNYGYTF.

CDR3 region: CASSYTANTEAFF. Here the CDR3 DNA reads TGCGCCAGCAGCTATACAGCGAACACTGAAGCTTTCTTT. The chain couples TRBV5-1 to TRBJ1-1, with D unclear. V was shortened by 3 bases and J by 1 base, with 7 bases between the two germline ends. The CDR3 covers 13 residues. Germline-derived CDR1 and CDR2 are SGHRS and YFSETQ.

Notes on this clone: Compared with germline, one end of the junction differs, possibly owing to a read error. The rearrangement links TRBV7-2 to TRBJ1-1, with D possibly being TRBD1 (6 bases). The CDR3 runs 17 residues. Germline values: CDR1 SGHTA, CDR2 FQGNSA. CDR3 nucleotides: TGTGCCAGCAGCCGCCAGGGTTCGGGACACCCGAACGCTGAAGCTTTCTTT. Residues: CASSRQGSGHPNAEAFF.

The chain links TRBV25-1 to TRBJ2-5; TRBD2 agrees at 12 bases. After removal of 4 bases from V and 3 bases from J, the junction contained 3 bases not matched to a gene. The CDR3 length is 15 residues. Germline V gene data show CDR1 as MGHDK and CDR2 as SYGVNS. This CDR3 reads CASSVRTSGEETQYF. As DNA, the CDR3 is TGTGCCAGCAGTGTTCGGACTAGCGGGGAAGAGACCCAGTACTTC.

This clone was seen a few times. The chain recombines TRBV4-1 with TRBJ2-1; 7 bases are a match to TRBD2. The length of the CDR3 is 16 residues. Per the germline V gene, CDR1 is MGHRA and CDR2 is YSYEKL. V lost 6 bases and J lost 2; bases outside the gene matches: 10. CDR3 residues: CASRQPSGKAYNEQFF. In DNA, the CDR3 is TGCGCCAGCAGGCAACCAAGCGGGAAGGCCTACAATGAGCAGTTCTTC.

The V and J genes are TRBV4-1 and TRBJ1-2, with D uncertain. Germline CDR1 is MGHRA and CDR2 is YSYEKL. Trimming removed 1 base at V and 4 bases at J, with 13 bases between. CDR3 length: 15 residues. This CDR3 is CASSQVKREIYGYTF. CDR3 nucleotide sequence: TGCGCCAGCAGCCAAGTAAAACGGGAGATCTATGGCTACACCTTC.

This clone has only a few counts. This rearrangement joins TRBV7-3 to TRBJ2-2, with 7 nucleotides matching TRBD2. V shed 3 bases and J 6 bases; nucleotides not matched to a gene: 7. Looked up from germline, CDR1 is SGHTA and CDR2 is FQGTGA. The CDR3 loop spans 15 amino acids. As DNA, the CDR3 is TGTGCCAGCAGCTTTTGGCCGGGGGGATCCGGGGAGCTGTTTTTT. Encoded protein: CASSFWPGGSGELFF.

This clone came up a few times. The CDR3 DNA sequence: TGCGCCAGCAGCCAGGGGGACAGGGGGACCTACGAGCAGTACTTC. Translated: CASSQGDRGTYEQYF. The genes are TRBV4-1 and TRBJ2-7; 11 positions match TRBD1. The V gene's germline CDR1 is MGHRA and CDR2 YSYEKL. The CDR3 extends over 15 amino acids. V lost 3 bases to trimming and J lost 2 bases; unmatched junction nucleotides: 3.

This clone has only a few counts. The rearrangement uses TRBV5-1 and TRBJ2-5; D is undetermined. There are 12 residues in the CDR3. V lost 2 bases, J lost 5 bases, and 7 bases lay in between. Germline V gene lookup returns CDR1 SGHRS and CDR2 YFSETQ. As DNA, the CDR3 is TGCGCCAGCAGCTTTCAACGGGAGACCCAGTACTTC. It yields the protein CASSFQRETQYF.

The V call is TRBV30, the J call TRBJ2-7; 10 bases match TRBD2. Germline trimming cut 6 bases from V and 2 bases from J; bases unmatched to any gene: 10. The germline V gene has CDR1 GTSNPN and CDR2 SVGIG (reference sequence). This CDR3 is built from 15 residues. The CDR3 region has the DNA TGTGCCTGTAAAAAAAGACTAGCGGGCCCCTACGAGCAGTACTTC. It encodes CACKKRLAGPYEQYF.